Below, 27 T cell receptor beta chains from the same sample are listed, as sequenced in a study of blood T cell repertoires in COVID-19. Sequenced by immunoSEQ multiplex PCR; TCRdb stores in-frame clones only, minus some. There are about 480,000 clones in the sample; 85% to 90% occur only once, and 1.8% lies in the top ten. Material for sequencing was PBMCs or T cells enriched from blood (not recorded which). The receptors here all came from a woman aged 40 to 50 who had recovered from COVID-19.

This chain links TRBV24-1 with TRBJ2-5, with a tentative D call TRBD2 (5 bases). CDR3 length: 14 residues. Trimming pared 4 bases from V and 5 bases from J, leaving 13 bases between. The germline CDR1 and CDR2 sequences are KGHDR and SFDVKD. The CDR3 sequence: CATSDPGVAETQYF. Written as DNA, the CDR3 is TGTGCCACCAGTGACCCCGGAGTAGCGGAGACCCAGTACTTC.

The rearrangement uses TRBV19 and TRBJ2-1; 9 bases agree with TRBD1. V lost 6 bases to trimming and J lost 5 bases; unmatched junction nucleotides: 5. The CDR3 is made up of 14 amino acids. The V gene's germline CDR1 is LNHDA and CDR2 SQIVND (reference sequence). In DNA form, the CDR3 reads TGTGCCAGTAGATGGACAGGGGAAAACAATGAGCAGTTCTTC. This sequence encodes CASRWTGENNEQFF. Looking up the rest from reference TRBV19 and TRBJ2-1 gives the full variable domain: DGGITQSPKYLFRKEGQNVTLSCEQNLNHDAMYWYRQDPGQGLRLIYYSQIVNDFQKGDIAEGYSVSREKKESFPLTVTSAQKNPTAFYLCASRWTGENNEQFFGPGTRLTVL.

This chain connects TRBV29-1 to TRBJ2-4, with TRBD2 matching 8 bases. The CDR3 totals 13 residues. Per the germline V gene, CDR1 is SQVTM and CDR2 is ANQGSEA. V was clipped by 3 bases and J by 5 bases; unmatched bases: 3. This CDR3 is CSVEGLGENIQYF. In nucleotides, the CDR3 is TGCAGCGTTGAGGGACTAGGGGAAAACATTCAGTACTTC.

The V call is TRBV7-9, the J call TRBJ1-1, with a possible D match to TRBD1 (5 bases). Germline assignment: CDR1 SEHNR and CDR2 FQNEAQ (reference sequence). This CDR3 is built from 14 residues. Trimming left V 5 bases short and J 7 bases short, with 17 bases between. CDR3 coding DNA: TGTGCCAGCAGCCCCCCCGCAGGGCACTTTGAAGCTTTCTTT. Translation: CASSPPAGHFEAFF.

This chain connects TRBV4-2 to TRBJ1-1, with 8 nucleotides matching TRBD1. This CDR3 has 17 residues. Trimming removed 3 bases from V and 1 base from J; junction bases left unmatched: 10. CDR1 is LGHNA and CDR2 is YNFKEQ in the germline V gene. The CDR3 nucleotides are TGTGCCAGCAGCCACCTAGGGACAGGTAGGACGAACACTGAAGCTTTCTTT. Amino acid sequence: CASSHLGTGRTNTEAFF.

The V call is TRBV7-8, the J call TRBJ2-7, with 7 positions matching TRBD1. CDR1 SGHVS and CDR2 FQNEAQ come from the germline V gene. V shed 1 base and J 3 bases; nucleotides not matched to a gene: 3. CDR3 length: 14 residues. The CDR3 loop is CASSLDGQVYEQYF. DNA of the CDR3: TGTGCCAGCAGCTTAGACGGACAGGTCTACGAGCAGTACTTC.

This clone showed up just once. The chain uses TRBV5-6 and TRBJ2-3; 10 positions agree with TRBD2. The CDR3 loop spans 16 amino acids. The V and J ends lost 0 bases and 7 bases, in that order; junction bases with no gene match: 8. Germline assignment: CDR1 SGHDT and CDR2 YYEEEE. CDR3 region: CASSLVLAGTVNTQYF. The CDR3 nucleotides read TGTGCCAGCAGCTTGGTACTAGCGGGGACGGTGAATACGCAGTATTTT.

This clone has just one count. This sequence joins TRBV5-1 and TRBJ2-7, with a weak D call TRBD2 (5 bases). Germline-derived CDR1 and CDR2 are SGHRS and YFSETQ. V was shortened by 4 bases and J by 6 bases, with 20 bases between the two germline ends. The CDR3 runs 15 residues. The CDR3 loop reads CASSRRSSAEGEQYF. CDR3 DNA: TGCGCCAGCAGCCGACGAAGTAGCGCTGAAGGCGAGCAGTACTTC.

Notes on this clone: No DNA is shown, since the ends of the CDR3 on it are uncertain; the CDR3 is the one TCRdb lists. The V gene is TRBV6-6, the J gene TRBJ1-2; TRBD1 is taken as the D call from the table, unchecked against the DNA. CDR1 MNHNY and CDR2 SVGAGI come from the germline V gene (reference sequence). Including both end residues, the CDR3 is 21 amino acids long. The CDR3 region is CASSTTGGTGLHLQGAQGYTF.

The rearrangement joins TRBV5-1 to TRBJ1-4; 7 nucleotides align to TRBD1. Per the germline V gene, CDR1 is SGHRS and CDR2 is YFSETQ. There are 18 residues in the CDR3. The trim removed 4 bases at V and 0 bases at J, leaving 12 bases unmatched. CDR3 nucleotide sequence: TGCGCCAGCAGCAAAACAGGGGATAGAGTTGCAACTAATGAAAAACTGTTTTTT. Its protein is CASSKTGDRVATNEKLFF. Full variable domain (outside the CDR3, taken from reference TRBV5-1 and TRBJ1-4): KAGVTQTPRYLIKTRGQQVTLSCSPISGHRSVSWYQQTPGQGLQFLFEYFSETQRNKGNFPGRFSGRQFSNSRSEMNVSTLELGDSALYLCASSKTGDRVATNEKLFFGSGTQLSVL.

CDR3 loop: CASSQQAAGDTEAFF. In DNA, the CDR3 is TGTGCCAGCAGCCAACAGGCCGCCGGGGACACTGAAGCTTTCTTT. V is TRBV4-2 and J is TRBJ1-1; D uncertain. The germline CDR1 and CDR2 sequences are LGHNA and YNFKEQ. V lost 2 bases and J 3 bases, leaving 13 bases between the germline ends. There are 15 residues in the CDR3.

The chain has TRBV5-5 and TRBJ1-2; tentative D call: TRBD1 (6 bases). Germline V gene lookup returns CDR1 SGHKS and CDR2 YYEKEE (reference sequence). V was pared by 2 bases and J by 10 bases, with 18 bases between. This CDR3 comprises 14 residues. The DNA for the CDR3 is TGTGCCAGCAGCTTATGGACAGCGTACCCCTACTACACCTTC. Residues: CASSLWTAYPYYTF.

The sample holds one count of this clone. The rearrangement uses TRBV6-5 and TRBJ1-1; a possible D gene is TRBD1 (6 bases). Germline values: CDR1 MNHEY, CDR2 SVGAGI. Deletions cut 6 bases from V and 11 bases from J, with 19 bases between. This CDR3 is 13 amino acids long. CDR3 DNA sequence: TGTGCCAGCAGCCAAGGGGGACAACTCGCGGCTTTCTTT. As protein: CASSQGGQLAAFF.

V gene TRBV2 combines with J gene TRBJ2-7; weak D call: TRBD2 (5 bases). Trimming removed 8 bases at V and 2 bases at J, with 10 bases between. The CDR3 has 12 amino acids. Germline V gives CDR1 SNHLY, CDR2 FYNNEI. The DNA of the CDR3 is TGTGCCAGCCAAGAGGGCACCTACGAGCAGTACTTC. It yields the protein CASQEGTYEQYF.

The rearrangement joins TRBV3-1 (or the pseudogene TRBV3-2) to TRBJ1-1; TRBD1 agrees at 7 bases. The CDR3 is 13 amino acids. Germline V gene sequence: CDR1 LGHDT, CDR2 YNNKEL (reference sequence). Trimming at V came to 4 bases and at J to 5 bases, leaving 4 bases not matched to a gene. The CDR3 region is CASSRQGETEAFF. The DNA of the CDR3 is TGTGCCAGCAGCCGACAGGGTGAAACTGAAGCTTTCTTT.

This chain connects TRBV7-9 to TRBJ1-1; no reliable D call. Germline V gene data show CDR1 as SEHNR and CDR2 as FQNEAQ (reference sequence). This CDR3 contains 15 residues. Trimming pared 5 bases from V and 1 base from J, leaving 14 bases between. The CDR3 region is CASSTSVRPNTEAFF. CDR3 DNA: TGTGCCAGCAGCACTAGTGTGCGCCCGAACACTGAAGCTTTCTTT.

A note on this clone: Other DNA sequences from this sample encode an identical CDR3 as well. The rearrangement uses TRBV7-2 and TRBJ2-7, with D unclear. This CDR3 is 14 amino acids long. Germline V CDR1 and CDR2: SGHTA, FQGNSA. V was clipped by 1 base and J by 0 bases, with 7 bases between them. Here the CDR3 reads CASSLVASSYEQYF. The DNA of the CDR3 is TGTGCCAGCAGCTTAGTGGCCAGCTCCTACGAGCAGTACTTC.

The genes are TRBV7-9 and TRBJ2-7; D is perhaps TRBD2 (5 bases). V was cut by 2 bases and J by 0 bases, with 14 bases left in between. From germline, CDR1 is SEHNR and CDR2 FQNEAQ (reference sequence). The CDR3 has 16 amino acids. The CDR3 DNA follows: TGTGCCAGCAGCTTAACAACGACGGGAAGCTCCTACGAGCAGTACTTC. This translates into CASSLTTTGSSYEQYF.

The chain links TRBV6-2 or TRBV6-3 to TRBJ1-2; TRBD1 aligns across 7 bases. This CDR3 has 15 residues. Losses at the gene ends were 2 bases for V and 6 bases for J; bases not matched to a gene: 9. The germline V gene has CDR1 MNHEY and CDR2 SVGEGT. The CDR3 protein is CASSYTPPRGHGYTF. CDR3 in DNA: TGTGCCAGCAGTTACACCCCCCCGAGGGGGCATGGCTACACCTTC.

The chain couples TRBV5-6 to TRBJ2-5; 7 bases fit TRBD1. Germline trimming cut 6 bases from V and 2 bases from J; bases unmatched to any gene: 7. The CDR3 runs 14 residues. Germline V CDR1 and CDR2: SGHDT, YYEEEE. The CDR3 DNA reads TGTGCCAGCACCCCGGGACAGATACAAGAGACCCAGTACTTC. It encodes CASTPGQIQETQYF.

The chain is built from TRBV11-2 and TRBJ2-5, with 8 positions matching TRBD1. The CDR3 totals 14 residues. Germline assignment: CDR1 SGHAT and CDR2 FQNNGV. The trim removed 1 base at V and 4 bases at J, leaving 2 bases unmatched. In nucleotides, the CDR3 is TGTGCCAGCAGCTTAGGCCAGGGGGCAGAGACCCAGTACTTC. As protein: CASSLGQGAETQYF.

This chain joins TRBV10-3 and TRBJ1-1; 7 nucleotides agree with TRBD1. CDR3 length equals 13 residues. After removal of 8 bases from V and 3 bases from J, the junction contained 6 bases not matched to a gene. Per the germline V gene, CDR1 is ENHRY and CDR2 is SYGVKD. This CDR3 reads CAIGDSPHTEAFF. The CDR3 DNA sequence: TGTGCCATCGGGGACAGTCCTCACACTGAAGCTTTCTTT.

The rearrangement joins TRBV10-3 to TRBJ2-7, with 8 nucleotides matching TRBD2. J gave up 5 bases and V 4 bases, and 7 bases lay outside the gene matches. The germline V gene encodes CDR1 ENHRY and CDR2 SYGVKD. CDR3 size: 14 residues. Here the CDR3 DNA reads TGTGCCATCAGTGGAGAGCGGGAGTCAAACGAGCAGTACTTC. Translation gives CAISGERESNEQYF.

The chain is built from TRBV27 and TRBJ2-7, with 9 nucleotides matching TRBD1. The ends lost 2 bases at V and 3 bases at J; junction bases unmatched: 5. The V gene's germline CDR1 is MNHEY and CDR2 SMNVEV (reference sequence). This CDR3 contains 15 residues. The DNA for the CDR3 is TGTGCCAGCAGTTTAGACGGGACAGGGTACTACGAGCAGTACTTC. This gives the protein CASSLDGTGYYEQYF.

The V and J genes are TRBV5-1 and TRBJ2-2; 8 bases are shared with TRBD1. J gave up 3 bases and V 0 bases, and 4 bases lay outside the gene matches. This CDR3 has 16 residues. Looked up from germline, CDR1 is SGHRS and CDR2 is YFSETQ. The CDR3 reads CASSLVTGADTGELFF. CDR3 nucleotides: TGCGCCAGCAGCTTGGTGACAGGGGCCGACACCGGGGAGCTGTTTTTT.

This chain connects TRBV9 to TRBJ2-1; D is unclear. Germline assignment: CDR1 SGDLS and CDR2 YYNGEE. Trimming shortened V by 4 bases and J by 0 bases, and 5 bases separated the two germline ends. There are 13 residues in the CDR3. CDR3 in DNA: TGTGCCAGCAGCCTTAGCTCCTACAATGAGCAGTTCTTC. Translated, it gives CASSLSSYNEQFF.

This clone is a singleton in its sample. This rearrangement joins TRBV7-8 to TRBJ2-7, with D perhaps matching TRBD2 (6 bases). This CDR3 has 17 amino acids. Germline CDR1 SGHVS, CDR2 FQNEAQ. V gave up 5 bases and J gave up 7 bases, with 27 bases separating them. The CDR3 nucleotides are TGTGCCAGCAGCGAAGAAGGAGTCAGCGTCCCTGGAGGGGAGCAGTACTTC. Translating it yields CASSEEGVSVPGGEQYF. The entire variable domain, with the rest obtained from reference TRBV7-8 and TRBJ2-7, is as follows: GAGVSQSPRYKVAKRGQDVALRCDPISGHVSLFWYQQALGQGPEFLTYFQNEAQLDKSGLPSDRFFAERPEGSVSTLKIQRTQQEDSAVYLCASSEEGVSVPGGEQYFGPGTRLTVT.